Listed below are T cell receptor beta chains from one sample, sequenced in a study of blood T cell repertoires in COVID-19. Assay used: immunoSEQ multiplex PCR; TCRdb lists only in-frame clones, some missing. The sample includes about 180,000 clones, approximately 81% of them seen just once. Sequenced material: peripheral blood. These receptors all stem from a man aged 18 to 30 with active or convalescent COVID-19. CDR3s include the opening cysteine and the closing phenylalanine or tryptophan. Each record gives: D gene, clone size, J gene, V gene, CDR3 protein, CDR3 DNA. D genes are given only for firm matches. Expanded clones get a size class; other rows say once, few or many, or leave the size out.

. | . | TRBJ1-1 | TRBV7-9 | CASSLGQVNTEAFF | TGTGCCAGCAGCTTAGGACAAGTGAACACTGAAGCTTTCTTT
TRBD1 | once | TRBJ2-5 | TRBV7-2 | CASSLIQGAGETQYF | TGTGCCAGCAGCTTAATTCAGGGGGCGGGGGAGACCCAGTACTTC
. | . | TRBJ2-1 | TRBV28 | CASSFMINTHNEQFF | TGTGCCAGCAGTTTCATGATAAACACCCACAATGAGCAGTTCTTC
. | . | TRBJ2-1 | TRBV12-3/TRBV12-4 | CASSQGSYNEQFF | TGTGCCAGCAGTCAGGGGTCCTACAATGAGCAGTTCTTC
TRBD2 | . | TRBJ2-5 | TRBV7-8 | CASSLANSGGGETQYF | TGTGCCAGCAGCTTAGCCAATAGCGGGGGAGGAGAGACCCAGTACTTC
. | . | TRBJ1-2 | TRBV6-5 | CASYKGTAEYGYTF | TGTGCCAGCTACAAAGGCACCGCGGAGTATGGCTACACCTTC
TRBD1 | . | TRBJ1-2 | TRBV29-1 | CSVEDGDRAYGYTF | TGCAGCGTTGAAGATGGGGACAGGGCCTATGGCTACACCTTC
TRBD2 | . | TRBJ2-3 | TRBV7-9 | CASGRLAGGRRSTDTQYF | TGTGCCAGCGGCCGGCTAGCGGGAGGGCGACGGAGCACAGATACGCAGTATTTT
. | . | TRBJ1-2 | TRBV18 | CASSPIQGGDGYTF | TGTGCCAGCTCACCCATCCAGGGCGGAGATGGCTACACCTTC
TRBD2 | . | TRBJ2-3 | TRBV10-3 | CAISESGAGGRDTQYF | TGTGCCATCAGTGAGTCGGGGGCGGGAGGACGAGATACGCAGTATTTT
TRBD1 | . | TRBJ1-2 | TRBV7-8 | CASSLGDRDLNYGYTF | TGTGCCAGCAGCTTAGGGGACAGGGACCTTAACTATGGCTACACCTTC
TRBD1 | . | TRBJ2-3 | TRBV28 | CASRPHRGLSDTQYF | TGTGCCAGCAGACCCCACAGGGGGCTCTCAGATACGCAGTATTTT
TRBD2 | . | TRBJ2-1 | TRBV3-1/TRBV3-2 | CASSQVLWRGVHNEQFF | TGTGCCAGCAGCCAAGTCCTATGGCGGGGGGTCCACAATGAGCAGTTCTTC
TRBD2 | . | TRBJ2-1 | TRBV11-2 | CASSLALAGRYNEQFF | TGTGCCAGCAGCTTAGCTCTAGCGGGGAGATACAATGAGCAGTTCTTC
. | few | TRBJ1-5 | TRBV2 | CASARGGSNQPQHF | TGTGCCAGTGCCCGGGGAGGGAGCAATCAGCCCCAGCATTTT
. | . | TRBJ1-3 | TRBV11-2 | CASSLPRGGNTIYF | TGTGCCAGCAGCCTCCCGAGGGGGGGAAACACCATATATTTT
. | few | TRBJ1-2 | TRBV19 | CASTMRVMAHYGYTF | TGTGCCAGTACCATGAGGGTAATGGCTCACTATGGCTACACCTTC
. | . | TRBJ2-2 | TRBV27 | CASRLVANTGELFF | TGTGCCAGCAGACTAGTAGCGAACACCGGGGAGCTGTTTTTT
TRBD1 | many | TRBJ2-1 | TRBV7-6 | CASSLTTGGGEQFF | TGTGCCAGCAGCCTCACCACAGGGGGCGGTGAGCAGTTCTTC
. | . | TRBJ1-3 | TRBV11-2 | CASRKRGSGNTIYF | TGTGCCAGCAGGAAGCGGGGGTCTGGAAACACCATATATTTT
TRBD1 | . | TRBJ2-7 | TRBV28 | CASTDGQGARYEQYF | TGTGCCAGCACCGACGGACAGGGGGCGCGCTACGAGCAGTACTTC
. | . | TRBJ2-3 | TRBV6-2/TRBV6-3 | CASSYWTVWGTDTQYF | TGTGCCAGCAGTTACTGGACAGTGTGGGGCACAGATACGCAGTATTTT
TRBD1 | . | TRBJ1-6 | TRBV10-3 | CAIREGQESSPLHF | TGTGCCATCAGGGAGGGACAGGAAAGTTCACCCCTCCACTTT
. | . | TRBJ2-1 | TRBV7-2 | CASSRTVYSYNEQFF | TGTGCCAGCAGCAGGACAGTTTACTCCTACAATGAGCAGTTCTTC
TRBD2 | . | TRBJ2-1 | TRBV14 | CASSHGTSGSVSYNEQFF | TGTGCCAGCAGCCACGGGACTAGCGGGAGCGTCTCCTACAATGAGCAGTTCTTC
. | . | TRBJ1-3 | TRBV7-2 | CASSFVRGSSGNTIYF | TGTGCCAGCAGCTTCGTACGAGGGAGCTCTGGAAACACCATATATTTT
. | . | TRBJ2-3 | TRBV2 | CASFLVDTQYF | TGTGCCAGTTTTCTAGTAGATACGCAGTATTTT
. | . | TRBJ1-3 | TRBV28 | CASSTWGGGVVGNTIYF | TGTGCCAGCAGCACATGGGGAGGGGGAGTAGTTGGAAACACCATATATTTT
. | . | TRBJ1-1 | TRBV9 | CASSVAPGGSTEAFF | TGTGCCAGCAGCGTAGCGCCAGGAGGAAGCACTGAAGCTTTCTTT
. | . | TRBJ1-3 | TRBV29-1 | CSVEGAGISGNTIYF | TGCAGCGTTGAAGGGGCGGGGATCTCTGGAAACACCATATATTTT
TRBD2 | . | TRBJ2-3 | TRBV5-1 | CASSFGLAGTTDTQYF | TGCGCCAGCAGCTTCGGACTAGCGGGGACGACAGATACGCAGTATTTT
. | . | TRBJ1-2 | TRBV2 | CASSLQGNYGYTF | TGTGCCAGCAGCCTACAGGGTAACTATGGCTACACCTTC
TRBD2 | . | TRBJ2-5 | TRBV29-1 | CSVEGLAEETQYF | TGCAGCGTTGAGGGACTAGCGGAAGAGACCCAGTACTTC
. | . | TRBJ2-3 | TRBV19 | CASSRLERSDTQYF | TGTGCCAGTAGTCGACTAGAGAGGTCAGATACGCAGTATTTT
. | . | TRBJ1-6 | TRBV27 | CASSITGQNSPLHF | TGTGCCAGCAGTATTACAGGACAGAATTCACCCCTCCACTTT
. | . | TRBJ2-1 | TRBV7-8 | CASSSRERNEQFF | TGTGCCAGCAGCTCCCGGGAGCGCAATGAGCAGTTCTTC
. | once | TRBJ2-7 | TRBV21-1 | CASSTSCIREALIWDPYEQYF | TGTGCCAGCAGCACCAGTTGTATTCGGGAGGCCTTAATCTGGGACCCCTACGAGCAGTACTTC
TRBD2 | . | TRBJ2-1 | TRBV27 | CATIPTSGGAREQFF | TGTGCCACCATTCCGACTAGCGGGGGGGCCCGGGAGCAGTTCTTC
TRBD1 | . | TRBJ1-1 | TRBV11-2 | CASRTATGDTEAFF | TGTGCCAGCAGAACGGCGACAGGGGACACTGAAGCTTTCTTT
. | . | TRBJ1-5 | TRBV3-1/TRBV3-2 | CASSQRGQPQHF | TGTGCCAGCAGCCAAAGGGGTCAGCCCCAGCATTTT
. | . | TRBJ1-2 | TRBV4-3 | CASSQGASQFYGYTF | TGCGCCAGCAGCCAAGGGGCATCCCAATTTTATGGCTACACCTTC
. | . | TRBJ2-2 | TRBV28 | CASRSGINTGELFF | TGTGCCAGCAGATCCGGGATCAACACCGGGGAGCTGTTTTTT